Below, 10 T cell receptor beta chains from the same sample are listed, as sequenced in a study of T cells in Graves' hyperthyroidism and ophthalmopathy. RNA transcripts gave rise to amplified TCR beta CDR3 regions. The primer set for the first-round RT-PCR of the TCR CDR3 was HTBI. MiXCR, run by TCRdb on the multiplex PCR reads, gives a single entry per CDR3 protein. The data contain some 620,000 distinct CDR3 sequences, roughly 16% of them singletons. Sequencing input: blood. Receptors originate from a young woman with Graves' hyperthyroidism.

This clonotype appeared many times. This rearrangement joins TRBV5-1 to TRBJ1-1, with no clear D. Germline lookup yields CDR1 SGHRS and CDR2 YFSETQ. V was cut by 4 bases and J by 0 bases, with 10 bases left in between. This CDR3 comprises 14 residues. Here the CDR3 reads CASSQPGVNTEAFF. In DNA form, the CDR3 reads TGCGCCAGCAGCCAACCGGGAGTGAACACTGAAGCTTTCTTT.

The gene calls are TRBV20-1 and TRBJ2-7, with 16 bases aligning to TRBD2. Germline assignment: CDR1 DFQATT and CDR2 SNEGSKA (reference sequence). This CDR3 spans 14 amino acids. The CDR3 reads CSSGLAGGFYEQYF. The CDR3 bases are TGCAGCTCGGGACTAGCGGGAGGGTTCTACGAGCAGTACTTC.

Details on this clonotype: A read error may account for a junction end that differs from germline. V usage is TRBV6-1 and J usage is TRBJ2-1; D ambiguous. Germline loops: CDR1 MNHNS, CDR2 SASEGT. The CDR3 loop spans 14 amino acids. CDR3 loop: CACSSDRAYNEQFF. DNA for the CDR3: TGTGCCTGCAGTTCCGACCGGGCCTACAATGAGCAGTTCTTC.

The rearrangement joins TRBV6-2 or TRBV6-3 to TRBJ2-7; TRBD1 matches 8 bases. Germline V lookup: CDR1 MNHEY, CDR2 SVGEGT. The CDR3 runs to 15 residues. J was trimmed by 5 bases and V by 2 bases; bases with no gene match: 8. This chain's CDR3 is CASSYHRGEADEQYF. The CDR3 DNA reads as TGTGCCAGCAGTTACCACAGGGGGGAAGCGGACGAGCAGTACTTC.

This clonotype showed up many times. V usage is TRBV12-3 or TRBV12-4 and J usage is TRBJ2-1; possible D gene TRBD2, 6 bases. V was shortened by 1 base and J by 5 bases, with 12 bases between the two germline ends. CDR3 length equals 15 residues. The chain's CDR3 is CASSLGRRLDNEQFF. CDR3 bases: TGTGCCAGCAGTTTAGGTCGGAGACTAGACAATGAGCAGTTCTTC.

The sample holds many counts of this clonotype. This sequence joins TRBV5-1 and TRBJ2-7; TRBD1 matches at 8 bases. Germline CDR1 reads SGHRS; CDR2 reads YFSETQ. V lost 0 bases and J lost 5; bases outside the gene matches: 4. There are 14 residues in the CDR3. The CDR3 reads CASSLGQGINEQYF. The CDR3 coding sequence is TGCGCCAGCAGCTTGGGACAGGGGATCAACGAGCAGTACTTC.

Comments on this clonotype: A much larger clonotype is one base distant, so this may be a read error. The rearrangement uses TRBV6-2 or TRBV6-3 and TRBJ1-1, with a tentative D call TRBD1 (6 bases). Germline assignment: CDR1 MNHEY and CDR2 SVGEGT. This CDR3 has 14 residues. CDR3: CAGSYGGGNTEAFF. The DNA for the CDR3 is TGTGCCGGCAGTTACGGGGGCGGGAACACTGAAGCTTTCTTT.

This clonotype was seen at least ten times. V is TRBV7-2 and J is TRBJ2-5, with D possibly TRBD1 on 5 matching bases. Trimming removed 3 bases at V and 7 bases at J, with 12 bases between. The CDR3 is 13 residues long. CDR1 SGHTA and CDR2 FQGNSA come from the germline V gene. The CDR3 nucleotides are TGTGCCAGCAGCTTTCCAGGGCGGTGGACCCAGTACTTC. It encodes CASSFPGRWTQYF.

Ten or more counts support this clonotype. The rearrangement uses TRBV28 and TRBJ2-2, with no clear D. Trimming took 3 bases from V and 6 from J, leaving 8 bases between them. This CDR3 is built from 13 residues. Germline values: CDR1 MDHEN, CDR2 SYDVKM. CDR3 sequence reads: CASSFRQSGELFF. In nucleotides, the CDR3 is TGTGCCAGCAGTTTCAGGCAGTCCGGGGAGCTGTTTTTT.

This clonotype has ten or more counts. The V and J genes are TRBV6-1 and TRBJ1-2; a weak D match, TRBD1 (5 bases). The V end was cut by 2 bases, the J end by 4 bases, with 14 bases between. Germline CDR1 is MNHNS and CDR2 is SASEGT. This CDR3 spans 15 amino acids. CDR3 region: CASSESGGALYGYTF. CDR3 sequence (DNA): TGTGCCAGCAGTGAATCGGGGGGAGCCCTCTATGGCTACACCTTC.